The present TCR beta chain was sequenced within a study of blood T cells in healthy people across ages. Note on this clonotype: Its antigen is unknown.

The CDR3 runs 13 residues. The V end was cut by 2 bases, the J end by 5 bases, with 9 bases between. CDR1 and CDR2 (germline): MGHDK, SYGVNS. Broader study findings: Investigators treated diversity estimates from one million T cells as underestimates.

Through a sample-barcoded 5' primer and a J-beta primer mix, a second PCR was run for 7 to 11 cycles. TCRdb independently ran MiXCR on the 5' RACE reads; one entry per CDR3 protein. The sample has 750,000 or so distinct CDR3 sequences, approximately 25% seen once; the top ten hold just under 9.5%. The sample also formed part of further work on T cells of mothers and their children. According to that study: The people who donated were three healthy Caucasian mothers and their six children.

The sequence was collected from a boy between 10 and 17 years old in good health. Sequences were obtained from blood. The V call is TRBV25-1, the J call TRBJ2-5; perhaps TRBD2 as D (5 bases). The CDR3 DNA is TGTGCCAGCAGTGAAGAGGGCGGCGAGACCCAGTACTTC. Translating it yields CASSEEGGETQYF.